These 17 T cell receptor beta chains were all obtained from the same sample, sequenced in a study of blood T cell repertoires in COVID-19. Produced via immunoSEQ multiplex PCR; TCRdb's table is partial and in-frame only. Found here are roughly 160,000 clones, under 85% of them singletons; the top ten hold 10% to 15%. The specimen sequenced was PBMCs or T cells enriched from blood (not recorded which). The receptors come from a man aged 50 to 60 who had recovered from COVID-19.

The chain combines TRBV10-3 with TRBJ2-1, with TRBD2 matching 12 bases. With V trimmed by 4 bases and J by 5 bases, 15 bases remained unmatched. From germline, CDR1 is ENHRY and CDR2 SYGVKD. The CDR3 contains 19 residues. CDR3 nucleotide sequence: TGTGCCATCAGTGTCCGGATAGGACTAGCGGGGTCTATGGACAATGAGCAGTTCTTC. Residues: CAISVRIGLAGSMDNEQFF.

The V call is TRBV28, the J call TRBJ2-1, with D perhaps matching TRBD1 (6 bases). V lost 7 bases and J lost 0, with 13 bases in between. The CDR3 has 15 amino acids. The germline CDR1 and CDR2 sequences are MDHEN and SYDVKM. As DNA, the CDR3 is TGTGCCAGCAAAACAGGGACGGACTCCTACAATGAGCAGTTCTTC. It is translated as CASKTGTDSYNEQFF. The whole variable domain, remainder taken from reference TRBV28 and TRBJ2-1, is DVKVTQSSRYLVKRTGEKVFLECVQDMDHENMFWYRQDPGLGLRLIYFSYDVKMKEKGDIPEGYSVSREKKERFSLILESASTNQTSMYLCASKTGTDSYNEQFFGPGTRLTVL.

The chain joins TRBV10-3 to TRBJ1-3; unclear D gene. This CDR3 has 13 residues. The V and J ends lost 7 bases and 2 bases respectively, with 9 bases between them. Germline V gene lookup returns CDR1 ENHRY and CDR2 SYGVKD. This CDR3 reads CAITTEAGNTIYF. CDR3 nucleotide sequence: TGTGCCATCACTACAGAAGCTGGAAACACCATATATTTT.

In DNA form, the CDR3 reads TGTGCCAGCAGCCAAGTCGGGACTAGCGGGCTCAATGAGCAGTTCTTC. Amino acid sequence: CASSQVGTSGLNEQFF. The rearrangement joins TRBV3-1 (or the pseudogene TRBV3-2) to TRBJ2-1; TRBD2 aligns across 12 bases. Unmatched junction bases numbered 4, after V lost 1 base and J lost 6 bases. The CDR3 is made up of 16 amino acids. Germline assignment: CDR1 LGHDT and CDR2 YNNKEL (reference sequence).

The CDR3 nucleotides are TGTGCCAGCAGCTGGGGACCCGGAAAAACAGGGGCTCCGAACACTGAAGCTTTCTTT. Amino acid sequence: CASSWGPGKTGAPNTEAFF. This chain connects TRBV13 to TRBJ1-1; 7 bases fit TRBD1. The length of the CDR3 is 19 residues. The ends lost 4 bases at V and 1 base at J; junction bases unmatched: 18. Germline V CDR1 and CDR2: PRHDT, FYEKMQ (reference sequence).

V usage is TRBV11-3 and J usage is TRBJ2-1; TRBD1 might be the D (6 bases). The CDR3 has 14 amino acids. The V and J ends lost 5 bases and 0 bases respectively, with 8 bases between them. Looked up from germline, CDR1 is SGHNT and CDR2 is YENEEA. The DNA for the CDR3 is TGTGCCAGCAGCCTGGACAGCTCCTACAATGAGCAGTTCTTC. Its translation is CASSLDSSYNEQFF.

The gene calls are TRBV5-4 and TRBJ1-1, with D maybe TRBD1 (5 bases). Germline loops: CDR1 SGHNT, CDR2 YYREEE (reference sequence). V lost 6 bases and J 0 bases, leaving 9 bases between the germline ends. The CDR3 runs 13 residues. The CDR3 reads CASTEGMNTEAFF. CDR3 nucleotide sequence: TGTGCCAGCACGGAGGGGATGAACACTGAAGCTTTCTTT.

The chain combines TRBV6-5 with TRBJ2-5; weak D call: TRBD2 (5 bases). The CDR3 is 12 amino acids. Germline V gene sequence: CDR1 MNHEY, CDR2 SVGAGI. V was cut by 7 bases and J by 0 bases, with 6 bases left in between. In nucleotides, the CDR3 is TGTGCCAGCAAGAGGGACCAAGAGACCCAGTACTTC. Translation: CASKRDQETQYF.

The rearrangement joins TRBV15 to TRBJ1-5; D ambiguous. Germline loops: CDR1 LNHNV, CDR2 YYDKDF (reference sequence). V shed 6 bases and J shed 0 bases, with 33 bases lying between them. This CDR3 has 22 amino acids. CDR3 bases: TGTGCCACCAGTTCCTCCTCAGACACCGGCGGGCCTTGGGCCTATAGCAATCAGCCCCAGCATTTT. This gives the protein CATSSSSDTGGPWAYSNQPQHF.

The V gene is TRBV29-1, the J gene TRBJ2-1; D remains ambiguous. The CDR3 is 10 amino acids. Germline-derived CDR1 and CDR2 are SQVTM and ANQGSEA. V was clipped by 7 bases and J by 10 bases, with 11 bases between them. DNA of the CDR3: TGCAGCGGAGGCGGTGTCGAGCAGTTCTTC. Its translation: CSGGGVEQFF.

The rearrangement joins TRBV19 to TRBJ2-2; 11 bases match TRBD2. Germline trimming cut 4 bases from V and 4 bases from J; bases unmatched to any gene: 2. Germline CDR1 and CDR2: LNHDA and SQIVND (reference sequence). The CDR3 covers 15 residues. CDR3 DNA: TGTGCCAGTAGTACGGGACTAGCGGTCACCGGGGAGCTGTTTTTT. Its translation: CASSTGLAVTGELFF.

A few counts support this clone. The chain carries TRBV5-1 and TRBJ1-3, with D maybe TRBD1 (6 bases). Germline lookup yields CDR1 SGHRS and CDR2 YFSETQ. This CDR3 spans 17 amino acids. V was trimmed by 2 bases and J by 2 bases, leaving 17 bases between them. The CDR3 nucleotides read TGCGCCAGCAGCTTCAGGGGTTCCTTATGGGCTGGAAACACCATATATTTT. Its translation is CASSFRGSLWAGNTIYF.

This chain joins TRBV11-3 and TRBJ2-3; 11 bases agree with TRBD1. The J segment lost 5 bases and the V segment lost 5 bases, leaving 9 bases of the junction unmatched. CDR3 length equals 16 residues. Germline CDR1 and CDR2: SGHNT and YENEEA. The CDR3 sequence: CASSSRDRGVRDTQYF. As DNA, the CDR3 is TGTGCCAGCAGCAGCCGGGACAGGGGGGTCAGAGATACGCAGTATTTT. The whole variable domain, remainder taken from reference TRBV11-3 and TRBJ2-3, is EAGVVQSPRYKIIEKKQPVAFWCNPISGHNTLYWYLQNLGQGPELLIRYENEEAVDDSQLPKDRFSAERLKGVDSTLKIQPAELGDSAVYLCASSSRDRGVRDTQYFGPGTRLTVL.

This clone turned up a few times. The rearrangement links TRBV4-2 to TRBJ2-5; D perhaps matches TRBD1 (5 bases). The CDR3 runs to 15 residues. Germline lookup yields CDR1 LGHNA and CDR2 YNFKEQ. Trimming shortened V by 1 base and J by 5 bases, and 14 bases separated the two germline ends. The CDR3 sequence: CASSQGLGVRETQYF. Written as DNA, the CDR3 is TGTGCCAGCAGCCAAGGTTTAGGGGTACGGGAGACCCAGTACTTC.

The chain couples TRBV10-3 to TRBJ2-2, with D perhaps matching TRBD1 (7 bases). The CDR3 runs to 20 residues. Germline lookup yields CDR1 ENHRY and CDR2 SYGVKD. Trimming removed 0 bases at V and 0 bases at J, with 20 bases between. The DNA for the CDR3 is TGTGCCATCAGTGAGTCCAAAGGGGGCCGGGGGCGCCCGAACACCGGGGAGCTGTTTTTT. It specifies CAISESKGGRGRPNTGELFF.

This clone appeared once. The CDR3 DNA reads TGTGCCAGCAGCTTAAGGACAGGGGGTCGGGGTGAGCAGTTCTTC. It is translated as CASSLRTGGRGEQFF. The chain has TRBV7-2 and TRBJ2-1; 10 bases agree with TRBD1. CDR3 length: 15 amino acids. CDR1 and CDR2 from the germline V gene are SGHTA and FQGNSA. With V trimmed by 2 bases and J by 9 bases, 7 bases remained unmatched.

V usage is TRBV6-1 and J usage is TRBJ2-5; 8 nucleotides agree with TRBD1. The J segment lost 0 bases and the V segment lost 2 bases, leaving 5 bases of the junction unmatched. The CDR3 length is 16 residues. Germline-derived CDR1 and CDR2 are MNHNS and SASEGT. CDR3 residues: CASSERGQVYQETQYF. The CDR3 DNA is TGTGCCAGCAGTGAAAGGGGACAGGTGTACCAAGAGACCCAGTACTTC.